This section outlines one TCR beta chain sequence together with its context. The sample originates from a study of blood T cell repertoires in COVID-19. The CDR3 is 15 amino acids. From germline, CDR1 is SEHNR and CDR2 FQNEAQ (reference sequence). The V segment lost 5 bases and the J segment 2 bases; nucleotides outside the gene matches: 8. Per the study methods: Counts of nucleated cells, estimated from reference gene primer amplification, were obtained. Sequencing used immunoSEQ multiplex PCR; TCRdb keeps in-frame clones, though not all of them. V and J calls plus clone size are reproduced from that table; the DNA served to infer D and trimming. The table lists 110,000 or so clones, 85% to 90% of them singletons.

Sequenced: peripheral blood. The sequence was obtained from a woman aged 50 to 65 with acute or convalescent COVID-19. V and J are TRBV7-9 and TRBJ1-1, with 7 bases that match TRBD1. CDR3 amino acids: CASSALRGRNTEAFF. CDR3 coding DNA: TGTGCCAGCAGCGCCCTGAGGGGGCGAAACACTGAAGCTTTCTTT.